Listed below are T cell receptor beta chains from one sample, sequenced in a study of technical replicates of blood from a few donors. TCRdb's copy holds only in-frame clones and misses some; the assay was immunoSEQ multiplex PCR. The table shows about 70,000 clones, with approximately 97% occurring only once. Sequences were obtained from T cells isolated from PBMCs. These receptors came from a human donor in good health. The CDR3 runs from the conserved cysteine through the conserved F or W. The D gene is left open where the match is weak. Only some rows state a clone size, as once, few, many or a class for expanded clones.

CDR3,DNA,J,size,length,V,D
CASSLGLNDSPLHF,TGTGCCAGCAGCCTGGGACTAAACGATTCACCCCTCCACTTT,TRBJ1-6,NA,14,TRBV13,NA
CASSLRGGRDAEAFF,TGTGCCAGCAGCCTGAGGGGGGGGCGCGATGCTGAAGCTTTCTTT,TRBJ1-1,NA,15,TRBV7-3,NA
CASSYRPQSGVYGYTF,TGTGCCAGCAGCTATAGGCCCCAGTCCGGGGTCTATGGCTACACCTTC,TRBJ1-2,NA,16,TRBV11-3,NA
CASSQGDRGHYGYTF,TGTGCCAGCAGCCAAGGGGACAGGGGGCATTATGGCTACACCTTC,TRBJ1-2,NA,15,TRBV5-8,TRBD1
CASSQETVNEKLFF,TGCGCCAGCAGCCAAGAGACAGTAAATGAAAAACTGTTTTTT,TRBJ1-4,NA,14,TRBV4-1,NA
CSAGSGKETQYF,TGCAGCGCCGGAAGCGGGAAAGAGACCCAGTACTTC,TRBJ2-5,NA,12,TRBV29-1,TRBD2
CASTKAGGTEAFF,TGTGCCAGCACAAAGGCGGGTGGCACTGAAGCTTTCTTT,TRBJ1-1,NA,13,TRBV6-5,NA
CASSVGGLSPDDSYNEQFF,TGTGCCAGCAGCGTAGGAGGGCTTAGCCCAGACGACTCCTACAATGAGCAGTTCTTC,TRBJ2-1,NA,19,TRBV9,NA
CASSFGPSYYEQYF,TGTGCCAGCAGTTTTGGTCCTAGTTACTACGAGCAGTACTTC,TRBJ2-7,NA,14,TRBV27,NA
CASSQNFPVTFREQYF,TGCGCCAGCAGCCAGAACTTCCCCGTCACCTTCAGGGAGCAGTACTTC,TRBJ2-7,NA,16,TRBV4-1,NA
CASSPEPGLAFQETQYF,TGTGCCAGCAGCCCAGAACCGGGACTAGCGTTTCAAGAGACCCAGTACTTC,TRBJ2-5,NA,17,TRBV11-2,TRBD2
CASSSTGLVSSTDTQYF,TGTGCCAGCAGTTCCACGGGACTGGTGTCTAGCACAGATACGCAGTATTTT,TRBJ2-3,NA,17,TRBV28,NA
CASSLASRSNYGYTF,TGTGCCAGCAGCTTAGCTAGCAGATCGAACTATGGCTACACCTTC,TRBJ1-2,NA,15,TRBV7-9,NA
CASTGPMNTEAFF,TGCGCCAGCACCGGTCCCATGAACACTGAAGCTTTCTTT,TRBJ1-1,NA,13,TRBV4-1,NA
CASSLGARGRGGYTF,TGTGCCAGCAGCTTAGGGGCCAGGGGGCGCGGGGGCTACACCTTC,TRBJ1-2,NA,15,TRBV7-2,TRBD1
CATSRARDDGGPPLHF,TGTGCCACCAGCAGAGCCAGAGATGACGGGGGACCACCCCTCCACTTT,TRBJ1-6,NA,16,TRBV15,NA
CAWEPGLAYEQYF,TGTGCCTGGGAACCGGGACTAGCCTACGAGCAGTACTTC,TRBJ2-7,NA,13,TRBV30,TRBD2
CAISEPGQGSYEQYF,TGTGCCATCAGTGAGCCGGGACAGGGCTCCTACGAGCAGTACTTC,TRBJ2-7,NA,15,TRBV10-3,TRBD1
CASSLQGPGANVLTF,TGTGCCAGCAGCCTACAGGGTCCTGGGGCCAACGTCCTGACTTTC,TRBJ2-6,few,15,TRBV14,NA
CASSYSRLEETQYF,TGTGCCAGCAGTTACTCGAGACTAGAAGAGACCCAGTACTTC,TRBJ2-5,NA,14,TRBV6-5,NA
CSVVRANTGELFF,TGCAGCGTTGTACGAGCGAACACCGGGGAGCTGTTTTTT,TRBJ2-2,once,13,TRBV29-1,NA
CASSARVAGQDNSPLHF,TGTGCCAGCAGCGCCCGGGTAGCAGGGCAAGATAATTCACCCCTCCACTTT,TRBJ1-6,NA,17,TRBV6-4,NA
CASSLQTNYGYTF,TGTGCCAGCAGCCTACAGACTAACTATGGCTACACCTTC,TRBJ1-2,NA,13,TRBV7-6,NA
CASRTVVQDEQFF,TGCGCCAGCAGAACTGTAGTACAGGATGAGCAGTTCTTC,TRBJ2-1,NA,13,TRBV10-1,NA
CASSSTGFPKNIQYF,TGTGCCAGCAGCTCTACAGGGTTCCCCAAAAACATTCAGTACTTC,TRBJ2-4,NA,15,TRBV9,NA
CASSYPGTAFYNEQFF,TGTGCCAGCAGCTACCCCGGGACAGCCTTCTACAATGAGCAGTTCTTC,TRBJ2-1,NA,16,TRBV7-9,TRBD1
CASSEAGAGETQYF,TGCGCCAGCAGTGAGGCGGGGGCCGGGGAGACCCAGTACTTC,TRBJ2-5,NA,14,TRBV10-1,NA
CASSLSVGGGTGYTF,TGTGCCAGCAGTTTATCCGTCGGGGGGGGAACTGGCTACACCTTC,TRBJ1-2,NA,15,TRBV27,NA
CASSLVAGSPLHF,TGTGCCAGCAGCCTAGTGGCGGGTTCACCCCTCCACTTT,TRBJ1-6,NA,13,TRBV11-3,NA
CASSFRDGRQVLF,TGTGCCAGCAGTTTCAGGGACGGTCGACAGGTGTTATTT,TRBJ1-4,NA,13,TRBV28,NA
CAISGTDRVYYEQYF,TGTGCCATCAGTGGGACGGACAGGGTCTACTACGAGCAGTACTTC,TRBJ2-7,NA,15,TRBV10-3,TRBD1
CASSVGQTLGNTIYF,TGTGCCAGCAGCGTAGGACAGACCCTAGGAAACACCATATATTTT,TRBJ1-3,NA,15,TRBV9,NA
CASRSGQTNQPQHF,TGTGCCAGCAGATCGGGACAGACCAATCAGCCCCAGCATTTT,TRBJ1-5,NA,14,TRBV6-6,TRBD1
CASSLFTATDTQYF,TGCGCCAGCAGCTTGTTCACAGCCACAGATACGCAGTATTTT,TRBJ2-3,NA,14,TRBV5-1,NA
CASSPRQAAGELFF,TGTGCCAGCAGTCCCCGACAGGCGGCCGGGGAGCTGTTTTTT,TRBJ2-2,NA,14,TRBV28,NA
CASSPLAGGPQGTQYF,TGTGCCAGCAGCCCACTAGCGGGAGGCCCCCAAGGTACGCAGTATTTT,TRBJ2-3,NA,16,TRBV28,TRBD2
CASSPAGYPPQHF,TGTGCCAGCAGCCCCGCGGGGTACCCGCCCCAGCATTTT,TRBJ1-5,NA,13,TRBV7-6,NA
CASSPRGQETQYF,TGTGCCAGCAGCCCCCGGGGGCAAGAGACCCAGTACTTC,TRBJ2-5,NA,13,TRBV7-3,NA
CASSLSPQGTDTQYF,TGTGCCAGCAGCTTATCCCCACAGGGTACAGATACGCAGTATTTT,TRBJ2-3,once,15,TRBV7-9,NA
CAWNRDRRTEAFF,TGTGCCTGGAACAGGGACCGGCGGACTGAAGCTTTCTTT,TRBJ1-1,NA,13,TRBV30,NA
CASSLVGTGSTGELFF,TGTGCCAGCAGCTTAGTTGGGACAGGGTCCACCGGGGAGCTGTTTTTT,TRBJ2-2,NA,16,TRBV7-6,TRBD1
CAILRPGQPAYEQYF,TGTGCCATCCTCCGACCGGGACAACCCGCCTACGAGCAGTACTTC,TRBJ2-7,NA,15,TRBV10-3,NA
CASSAPGQGLNNEQFF,TGTGCCAGCAGCGCACCGGGACAGGGGTTGAACAATGAGCAGTTCTTC,TRBJ2-1,NA,16,TRBV7-9,TRBD1
CASSLGQPNEKLFF,TGTGCCAGCAGCTTGGGACAGCCGAATGAAAAACTGTTTTTT,TRBJ1-4,once,14,TRBV7-9,TRBD1
CSVEVGPQVGGVGELFF,TGCAGCGTTGAAGTTGGGCCGCAGGTTGGTGGTGTCGGGGAGCTGTTTTTT,TRBJ2-2,NA,17,TRBV29-1,NA
CASSHGQGADEQYF,TGCGCCAGCAGCCACGGACAGGGGGCGGACGAGCAGTACTTC,TRBJ2-7,NA,14,TRBV4-1,TRBD1
CASSQLPSGKEHYGYTF,TGCGCCAGCAGCCAATTACCGTCAGGGAAAGAGCACTATGGCTACACCTTC,TRBJ1-2,NA,17,TRBV4-1,NA
CASSLARVYEQYF,TGTGCCAGCAGCTTAGCGAGGGTCTACGAGCAGTACTTC,TRBJ2-7,once,13,TRBV7-2,NA
CASSGGQGYEQYF,TGTGCCAGCAGCGGAGGACAGGGCTACGAGCAGTACTTC,TRBJ2-7,NA,13,TRBV5-4,TRBD1
CASSLNPQAYGYTF,TGTGCCAGCAGCCTTAACCCCCAGGCATATGGCTACACCTTC,TRBJ1-2,NA,14,TRBV14,NA
CASSPFTRGNEQFF,TGTGCCAGCAGCCCTTTCACCAGGGGCAATGAGCAGTTCTTC,TRBJ2-1,once,14,TRBV11-2,NA
CASRDVPGEQFF,TGTGCCAGCAGGGACGTCCCAGGGGAGCAGTTCTTC,TRBJ2-1,NA,12,TRBV6-1,NA
CATSRGQGAGELFF,TGTGCCACCAGCAGAGGACAGGGGGCCGGGGAGCTGTTTTTT,TRBJ2-2,NA,14,TRBV15,TRBD1
CASPAGGQGALSSYEQYF,TGCGCCAGCCCCGCTGGAGGACAGGGGGCCTTGTCCTCCTACGAGCAGTACTTC,TRBJ2-7,NA,18,TRBV23-1,TRBD1
CASDRDGGNGYTF,TGTGCCAGCGACCGGGACGGAGGGAATGGCTACACCTTC,TRBJ1-2,NA,13,TRBV9,NA